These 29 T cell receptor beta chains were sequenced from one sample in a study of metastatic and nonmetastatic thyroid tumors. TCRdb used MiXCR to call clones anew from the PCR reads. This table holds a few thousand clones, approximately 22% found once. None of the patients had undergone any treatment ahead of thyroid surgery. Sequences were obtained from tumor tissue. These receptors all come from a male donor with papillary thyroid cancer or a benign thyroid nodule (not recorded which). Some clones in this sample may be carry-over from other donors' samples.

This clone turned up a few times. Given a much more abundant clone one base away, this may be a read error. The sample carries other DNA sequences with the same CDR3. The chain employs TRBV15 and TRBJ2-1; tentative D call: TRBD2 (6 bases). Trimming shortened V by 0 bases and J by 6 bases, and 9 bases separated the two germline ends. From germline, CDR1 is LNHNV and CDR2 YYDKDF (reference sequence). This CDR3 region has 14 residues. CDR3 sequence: CATSREEGRNEQFF. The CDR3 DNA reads TGTGCCACCAGCAGAGAGGAGGGGCGCAATGAGCAGTTCTTC.

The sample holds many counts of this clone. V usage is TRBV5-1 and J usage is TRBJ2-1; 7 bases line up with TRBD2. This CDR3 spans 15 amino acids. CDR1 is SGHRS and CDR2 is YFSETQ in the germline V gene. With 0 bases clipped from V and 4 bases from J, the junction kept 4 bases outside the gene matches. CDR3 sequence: CASSLGSSGYNEQFF. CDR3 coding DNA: TGCGCCAGCAGCTTGGGATCTAGCGGTTACAATGAGCAGTTCTTC.

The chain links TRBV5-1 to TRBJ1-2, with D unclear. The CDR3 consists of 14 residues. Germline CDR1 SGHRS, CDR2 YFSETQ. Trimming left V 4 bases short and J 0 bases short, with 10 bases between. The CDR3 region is CASSTAVPNYGYTF. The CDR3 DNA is TGCGCCAGCAGCACTGCAGTTCCTAACTATGGCTACACCTTC.

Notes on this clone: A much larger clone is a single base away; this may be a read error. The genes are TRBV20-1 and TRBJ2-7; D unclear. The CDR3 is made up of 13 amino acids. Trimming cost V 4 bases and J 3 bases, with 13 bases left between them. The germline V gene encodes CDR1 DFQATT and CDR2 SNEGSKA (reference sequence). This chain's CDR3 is CSATSDFVYEQYF. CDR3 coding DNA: TGCAGTGCTACCAGTGACTTTGTCTACGAGCAGTACTTC.

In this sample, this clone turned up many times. This chain's CDR3 is CASSEGLASTYEQYF. The CDR3, as DNA: TGTGCCAGCAGTGAGGGACTAGCCTCAACCTACGAGCAGTACTTC. The rearrangement links TRBV6-1 to TRBJ2-7; 9 positions agree with TRBD2. This CDR3 region has 15 residues. Germline V gene lookup returns CDR1 MNHNS and CDR2 SASEGT. Trimming at V came to 3 bases and at J to 2 bases, leaving 5 bases not matched to a gene.

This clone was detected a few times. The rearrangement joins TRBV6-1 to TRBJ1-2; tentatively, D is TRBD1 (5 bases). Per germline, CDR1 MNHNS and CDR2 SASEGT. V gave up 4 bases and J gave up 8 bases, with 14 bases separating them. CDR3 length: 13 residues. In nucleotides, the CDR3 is TGTGCCAGCAGTGGATGGGGGGGAGGGGGCTACACCTTC. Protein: CASSGWGGGGYTF.

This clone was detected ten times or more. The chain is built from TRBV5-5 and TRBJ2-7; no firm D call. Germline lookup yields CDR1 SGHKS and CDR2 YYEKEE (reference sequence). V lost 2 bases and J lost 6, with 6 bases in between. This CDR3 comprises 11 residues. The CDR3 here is CASSFEAEQYF. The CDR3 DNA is TGTGCCAGCAGCTTTGAAGCCGAGCAGTACTTC.

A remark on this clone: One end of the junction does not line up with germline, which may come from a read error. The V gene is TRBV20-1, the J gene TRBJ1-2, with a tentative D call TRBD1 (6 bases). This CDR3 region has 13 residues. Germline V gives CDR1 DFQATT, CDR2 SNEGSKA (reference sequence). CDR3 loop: CSARDTGIYGYTF. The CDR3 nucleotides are TGCAGTGCTAGAGATACAGGGATCTATGGCTACACCTTT.

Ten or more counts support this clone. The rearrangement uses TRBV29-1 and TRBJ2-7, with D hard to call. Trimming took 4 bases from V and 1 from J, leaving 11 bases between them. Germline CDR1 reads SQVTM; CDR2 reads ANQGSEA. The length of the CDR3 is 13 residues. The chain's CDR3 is CSVVAVGSYEQYF. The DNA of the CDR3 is TGCAGCGTTGTGGCGGTTGGGTCCTACGAGCAGTACTTC.

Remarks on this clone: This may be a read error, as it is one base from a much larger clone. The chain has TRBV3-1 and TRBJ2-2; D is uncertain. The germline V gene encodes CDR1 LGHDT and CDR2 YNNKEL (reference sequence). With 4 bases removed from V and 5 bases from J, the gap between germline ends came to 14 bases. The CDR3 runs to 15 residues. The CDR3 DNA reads TGTGCCAGCAGCCCAGATCTGCCCCTGACCGGGGAGCTGTTTTTT. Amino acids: CASSPDLPLTGELFF.

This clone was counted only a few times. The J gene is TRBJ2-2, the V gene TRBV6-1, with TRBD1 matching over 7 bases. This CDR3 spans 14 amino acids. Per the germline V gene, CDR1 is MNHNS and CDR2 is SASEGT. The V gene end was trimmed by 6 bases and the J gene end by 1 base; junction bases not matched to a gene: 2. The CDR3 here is CASRGQQNTGELFF. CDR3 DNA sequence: TGTGCCAGCAGGGGACAGCAGAACACCGGGGAGCTGTTTTTT.

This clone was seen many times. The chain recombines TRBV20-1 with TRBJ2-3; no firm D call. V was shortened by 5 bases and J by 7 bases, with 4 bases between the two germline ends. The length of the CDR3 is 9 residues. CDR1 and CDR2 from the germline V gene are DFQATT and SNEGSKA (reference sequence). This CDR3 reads CSAPNTQYF. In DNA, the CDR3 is TGCAGTGCTCCTAATACGCAGTATTTT.

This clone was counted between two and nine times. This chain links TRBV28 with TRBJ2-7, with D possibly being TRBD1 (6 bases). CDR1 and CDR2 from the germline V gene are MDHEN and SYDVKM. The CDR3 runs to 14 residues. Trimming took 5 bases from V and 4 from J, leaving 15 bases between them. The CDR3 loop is CASSATGRQYEQYF. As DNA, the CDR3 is TGTGCCAGCAGTGCAACAGGGCGTCAGTACGAGCAGTACTTC.

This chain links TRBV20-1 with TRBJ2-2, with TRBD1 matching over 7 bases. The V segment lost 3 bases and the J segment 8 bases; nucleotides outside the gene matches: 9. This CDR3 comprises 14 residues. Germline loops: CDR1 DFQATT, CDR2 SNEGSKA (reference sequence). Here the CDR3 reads CSASDRAGSGELFF. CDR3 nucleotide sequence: TGCAGTGCTAGCGACAGGGCTGGTAGTGGGGAGCTGTTTTTT.

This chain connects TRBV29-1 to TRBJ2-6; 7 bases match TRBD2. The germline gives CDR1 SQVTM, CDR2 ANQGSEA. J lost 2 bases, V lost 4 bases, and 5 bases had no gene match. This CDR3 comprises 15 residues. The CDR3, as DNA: TGCAGCGTTGCACCGGGGGGAGCTGGGGCCAACGTCCTGACTTTC. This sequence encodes CSVAPGGAGANVLTF.

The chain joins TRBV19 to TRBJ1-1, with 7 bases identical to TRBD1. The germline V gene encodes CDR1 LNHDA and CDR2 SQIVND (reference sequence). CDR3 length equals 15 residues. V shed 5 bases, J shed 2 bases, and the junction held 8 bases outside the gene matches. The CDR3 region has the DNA TGTGCCAGTAGTCAAGCCAGGGGGACCAACACTGAAGCTTTCTTT. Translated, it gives CASSQARGTNTEAFF. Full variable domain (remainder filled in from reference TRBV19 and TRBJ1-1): DGGITQSPKYLFRKEGQNVTLSCEQNLNHDAMYWYRQDPGQGLRLIYYSQIVNDFQKGDIAEGYSVSREKKESFPLTVTSAQKNPTAFYLCASSQARGTNTEAFFGQGTRLTVV.

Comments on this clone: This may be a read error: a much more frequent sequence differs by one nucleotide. CDR3 amino acids: CASSGPHITDTQYF. The CDR3 DNA sequence: TGTGCCAGCAGCGGTCCCCATATCACAGATACGCAGTATTTT. The chain couples TRBV11-3 to TRBJ2-3, with unresolved D. The V gene lost 5 bases and the J gene lost 2 bases, with 11 bases spanning the gap. The CDR3 is 14 residues long. Germline V lookup: CDR1 SGHNT, CDR2 YENEEA.

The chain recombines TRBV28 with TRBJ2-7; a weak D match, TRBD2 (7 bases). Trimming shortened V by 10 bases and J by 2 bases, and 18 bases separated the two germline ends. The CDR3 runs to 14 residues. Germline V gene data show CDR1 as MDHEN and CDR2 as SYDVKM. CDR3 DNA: TGTGCCACCGATAGGGGGGAGGGAACCTACGAGCAGTACTTC. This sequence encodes CATDRGEGTYEQYF.

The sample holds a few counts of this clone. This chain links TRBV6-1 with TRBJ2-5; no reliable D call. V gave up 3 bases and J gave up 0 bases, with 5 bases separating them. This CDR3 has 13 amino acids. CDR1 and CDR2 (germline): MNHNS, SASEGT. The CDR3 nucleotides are TGTGCCAGCAGTGAGGGGTACCAAGAGACCCAGTACTTC. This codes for CASSEGYQETQYF.

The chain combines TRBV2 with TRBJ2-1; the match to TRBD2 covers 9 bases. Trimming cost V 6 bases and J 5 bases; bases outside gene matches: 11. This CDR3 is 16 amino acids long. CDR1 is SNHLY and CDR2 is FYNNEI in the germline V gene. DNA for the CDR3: TGTGCCAGCAGGGGAGCCCGGACTAGCGCCAACAATGAGCAGTTCTTC. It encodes CASRGARTSANNEQFF. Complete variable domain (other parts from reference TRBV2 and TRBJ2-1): EPEVTQTPSHQVTQMGQEVILRCVPISNHLYFYWYRQILGQKVEFLVSFYNNEISEKSEIFDDQFSVERPDGSNFTLKIRSTKLEDSAMYFCASRGARTSANNEQFFGPGTRLTVL.

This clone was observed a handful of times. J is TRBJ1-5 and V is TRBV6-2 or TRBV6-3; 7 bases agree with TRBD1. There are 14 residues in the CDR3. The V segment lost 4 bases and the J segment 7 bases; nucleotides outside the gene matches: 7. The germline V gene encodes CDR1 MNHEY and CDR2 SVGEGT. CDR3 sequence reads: CASSWEQGKQPQHF. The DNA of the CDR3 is TGTGCCAGCAGTTGGGAACAGGGGAAACAGCCCCAGCATTTT.

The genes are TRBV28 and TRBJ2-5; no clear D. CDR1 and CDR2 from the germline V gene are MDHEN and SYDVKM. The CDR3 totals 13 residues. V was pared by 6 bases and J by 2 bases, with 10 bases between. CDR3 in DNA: TGTGCCAGCAGCACTCCAGGACAAGAGACCCAGTACTTC. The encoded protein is CASSTPGQETQYF. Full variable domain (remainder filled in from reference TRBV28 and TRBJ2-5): DVKVTQSSRYLVKRTGEKVFLECVQDMDHENMFWYRQDPGLGLRLIYFSYDVKMKEKGDIPEGYSVSREKKERFSLILESASTNQTSMYLCASSTPGQETQYFGPGTRLLVL.

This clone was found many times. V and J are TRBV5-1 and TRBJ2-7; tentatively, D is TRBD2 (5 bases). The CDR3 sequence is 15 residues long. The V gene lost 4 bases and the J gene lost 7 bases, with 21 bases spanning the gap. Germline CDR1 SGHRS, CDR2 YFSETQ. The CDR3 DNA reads TGCGCCAGCAGCCCTGGTGTCAGCGGAGAGTGGGAGCAGTACTTC. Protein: CASSPGVSGEWEQYF.

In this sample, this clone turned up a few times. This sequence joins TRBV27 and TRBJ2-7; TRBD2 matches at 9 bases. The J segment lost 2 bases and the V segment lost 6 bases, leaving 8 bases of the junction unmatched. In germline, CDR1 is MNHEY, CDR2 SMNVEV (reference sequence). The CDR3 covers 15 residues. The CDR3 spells CASSLRGGLTYEQYF. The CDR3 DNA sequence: TGTGCCAGCAGCCTGCGGGGGGGCCTCACCTACGAGCAGTACTTC.

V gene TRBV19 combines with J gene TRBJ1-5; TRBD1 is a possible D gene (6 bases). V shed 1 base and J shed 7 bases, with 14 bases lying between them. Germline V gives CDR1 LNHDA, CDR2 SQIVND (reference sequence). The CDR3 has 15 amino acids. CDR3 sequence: CASSIAGGGVQPQHF. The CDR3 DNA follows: TGTGCCAGTAGTATAGCGGGGGGCGGCGTACAGCCCCAGCATTTT.

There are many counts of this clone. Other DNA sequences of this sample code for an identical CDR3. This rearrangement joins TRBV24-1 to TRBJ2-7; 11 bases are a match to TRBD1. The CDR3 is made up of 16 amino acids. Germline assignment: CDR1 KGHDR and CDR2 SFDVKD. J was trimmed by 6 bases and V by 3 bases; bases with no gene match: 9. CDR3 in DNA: TGTGCCACCAGTGATCCCGGAGGGACAGGGGGTTCCGAGCAGTACTTC. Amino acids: CATSDPGGTGGSEQYF.

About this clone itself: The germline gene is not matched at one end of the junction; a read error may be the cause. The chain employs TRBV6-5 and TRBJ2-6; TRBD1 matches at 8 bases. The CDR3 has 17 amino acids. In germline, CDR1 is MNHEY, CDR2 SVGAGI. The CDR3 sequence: CASSYGTGGAGANVLTF. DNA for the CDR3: TGTGCCAGCAGTTACGGGACAGGTGGCGCTGGGGCCAACGTCCTTACTTTC.

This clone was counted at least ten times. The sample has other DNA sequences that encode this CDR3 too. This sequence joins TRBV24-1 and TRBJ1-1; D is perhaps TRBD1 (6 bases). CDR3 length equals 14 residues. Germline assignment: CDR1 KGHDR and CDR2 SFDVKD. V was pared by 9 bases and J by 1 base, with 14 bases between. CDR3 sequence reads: CATEGGGGNTEAFF. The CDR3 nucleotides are TGTGCCACCGAGGGAGGGGGGGGGAACACTGAAGCTTTCTTT.

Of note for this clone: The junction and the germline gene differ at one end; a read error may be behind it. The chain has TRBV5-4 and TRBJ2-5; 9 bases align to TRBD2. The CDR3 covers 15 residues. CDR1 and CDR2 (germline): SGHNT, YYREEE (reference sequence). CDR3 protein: CASNLVLAGQETQYF. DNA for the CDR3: TGTGCCAGCAACTTGGTGCTAGCGGGACAAGAGACCCAGTACTTC.